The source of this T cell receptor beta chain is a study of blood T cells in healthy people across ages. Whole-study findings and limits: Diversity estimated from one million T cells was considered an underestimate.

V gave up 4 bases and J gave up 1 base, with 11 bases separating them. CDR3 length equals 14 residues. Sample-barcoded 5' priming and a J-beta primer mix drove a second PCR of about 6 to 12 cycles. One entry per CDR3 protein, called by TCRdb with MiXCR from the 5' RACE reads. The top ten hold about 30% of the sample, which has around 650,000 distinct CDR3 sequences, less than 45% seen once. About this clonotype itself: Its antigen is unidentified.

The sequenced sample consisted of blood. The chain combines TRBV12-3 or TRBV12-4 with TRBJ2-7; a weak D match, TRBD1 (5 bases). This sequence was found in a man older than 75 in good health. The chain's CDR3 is CASSSTVLSYEQYF. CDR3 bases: TGTGCCAGCAGTTCGACAGTATTATCCTACGAGCAGTACTTC.